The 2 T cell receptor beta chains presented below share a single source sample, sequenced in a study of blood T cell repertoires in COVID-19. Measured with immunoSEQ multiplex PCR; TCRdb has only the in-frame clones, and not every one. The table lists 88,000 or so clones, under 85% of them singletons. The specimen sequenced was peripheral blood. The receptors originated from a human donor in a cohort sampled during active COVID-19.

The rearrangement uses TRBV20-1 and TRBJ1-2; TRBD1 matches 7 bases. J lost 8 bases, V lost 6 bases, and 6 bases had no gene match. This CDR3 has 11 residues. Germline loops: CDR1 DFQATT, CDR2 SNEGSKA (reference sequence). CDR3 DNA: TGCAGTGCAAGGACAGGCGGCGGCTACACCTTC. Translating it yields CSARTGGGYTF.

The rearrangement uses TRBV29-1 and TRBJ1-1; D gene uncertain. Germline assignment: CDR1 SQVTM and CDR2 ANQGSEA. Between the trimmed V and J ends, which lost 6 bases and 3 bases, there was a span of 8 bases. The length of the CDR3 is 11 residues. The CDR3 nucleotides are TGCAGCGTCTCTAGCCACACTGAAGCTTTCTTT. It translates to CSVSSHTEAFF.